The present T cell receptor (beta chain) was sequenced within a study of cytomegalovirus exposure and HLA in healthy donors. Study-level results: Accurate predictions that matched the HLA-A and HLA-B alleles of most subjects were reportedly made from TCR beta sequences.

Germline V CDR1 and CDR2: SGHTA, FQGNSA. Trimming shortened V by 5 bases and J by 9 bases, and 26 bases separated the two germline ends. The CDR3 spans 16 residues. Regarding this clone: Antigen: not known.

PCR involved 60 Vbeta and 13 Jbeta primers. Profiled with immunoSEQ multiplex PCR; TCRdb holds only in-frame clones, not every one. The sample holds tens of thousands of clones; roughly 80% are singletons and the top ten take 2.5% to 3%. This receptor was taken from a young woman in good health and CMV-seronegative. The V gene is TRBV7-2, the J gene TRBJ2-7, with unresolved D. Sequenced material: PBMCs. The CDR3 region is CASSAIAGFSPSGQYF. The CDR3 coding sequence is TGTGCCAGCAGCGCTATTGCCGGGTTTAGCCCATCGGGGCAGTACTTC. Full variable domain (remainder filled in from reference TRBV7-2 and TRBJ2-7): GAGVSQSPSNKVTEKGKDVELRCDPISGHTALYWYRQSLGQGLEFLIYFQGNSAPDKSGLPSDRFSAERTGGSVSTLTIQRTQQEDSAVYLCASSAIAGFSPSGQYFGPGTRLTVT.